Listed below are T cell receptor beta chains from one sample, sequenced in a study of T cell responses to AZD1222 COVID-19 vaccine. Clones were read by immunoSEQ multiplex PCR, and TCRdb kept only the in-frame ones, dropping some. The sample lists 120,000 to 150,000 clones; roughly 84% were seen once. This specimen was peripheral blood, taken 28 days after the second AZD1222 dose. The origin of the receptors is an adult who received the AZD1222 COVID-19 vaccine. CDR3s include the opening cysteine and the closing phenylalanine or tryptophan.

CDR3	V	J
CASSGGFTTEAFF	TRBV5-1	TRBJ1-1
CASSQDGRAQPQHF	TRBV4-2	TRBJ1-5
CAWSPHPVARLNTEAFF	TRBV30	TRBJ1-1
CASSQAFSGRDNEQFF	TRBV3-1/TRBV3-2	TRBJ2-1
CASSLDGNYGYTF	TRBV12-3/TRBV12-4	TRBJ1-2
CASSRGPNTEAFF	TRBV9	TRBJ1-1
CASSLGQGELLEKLFF	TRBV5-1	TRBJ1-4
CAISESDVGDEFF	TRBV10-3	TRBJ2-1
CSARDPEKLFF	TRBV20-1	TRBJ1-4
CASIKPGRGSNYGYTF	TRBV28	TRBJ1-2
CASTGADSNQPQHF	TRBV30	TRBJ1-5
CASSFGGATNEKLFF	TRBV5-4	TRBJ1-4
CASSPTLEASDQPQHF	TRBV18	TRBJ1-5
CASSEGEGATEAFF	TRBV6-1	TRBJ1-1
CASSPGGGRPNTDTQYF	TRBV5-1	TRBJ2-3
CASSRPQGADTEAFF	TRBV6-2/TRBV6-3	TRBJ1-1
CASSQPGELFF	TRBV3-1/TRBV3-2	TRBJ2-2
CASSKRDRDSVGYTF	TRBV6-5	TRBJ1-2
CAWSGALAGGGELFF	TRBV30	TRBJ2-2